This T cell receptor beta chain stems from a study of CD8+ T cells in alopecia areata (dated by TCRdb to 2017 to 2018). Turning to the overall study: The treated patients took part in an open-label pilot trial in which moderate-to-severe alopecia areata was treated with oral tofacitinib at 5 to 10 mg twice daily. Patients stayed on tofacitinib for 6 to 18 months and then had 6 months of follow-up off drug so that delayed response and recurrence could be assessed. In treated patients, disease severity was measured using the SALT score, which gives the percentage of scalp surface area affected. To study T cell clonal expansion in alopecia areata, the researchers applied high-throughput TCRbeta sequencing to both the C3H/HeJ mouse model and human patients. Scalp tissue and sorted CD4+ and CD8+ peripheral blood T cells from patchy and totalis/universalis alopecia areata patients and from healthy controls were covered by human TCRbeta sequencing. Tofacitinib-treated patients had biopsies at baseline and at 4 and 24 weeks of treatment, with a later scalp biopsy in several patients. Scalp clonality was compared among normal scalp (n=4), patchy alopecia areata scalp (n=8), and alopecia totalis/universalis scalp (n=8). RNA came from the PAXgene miRNA kit for fixed scalp, the miRNeasy kit for PBMCs, and the RNeasy kit for mouse skin. immunoSEQ multiplex PCR using 35 Vbeta forward primers and 13 Jbeta reverse primers was used to amplify TCRbeta CDR3 regions.

Points the paper makes about the study in general: Scalp clonality and the number of expanded CD8+ clones among the top 100 scalp clones were significantly decreased by tofacitinib. Because the treated cohort was small and had only one nonresponder, larger studies are needed to examine links between baseline CD8+ expansion and response. During tofacitinib treatment, many expanded lesional clones stuck around in both scalp and blood, and this persistence may partly explain why relapse happens after treatment is stopped. Resident alphabeta T cells in normal human skin are also sequenced, complicating scalp TCR repertoire analysis, unlike mouse skin dominated by gammadelta T cells. Shared TCR sequences between patients were less evident than in mice, which may be partly attributable to HLA diversity in the patient population. Higher clonality and more expanded CD8+ clones were observed in lesional scalp than in normal scalp, particularly in alopecia totalis/universalis, a finding suggestive of antigenic drive.

Trimming takes 0 bases from V and 5 bases from J, and the germline ends sit 13 bases apart. The CDR3 holds 15 amino acids from the cysteine to the phenylalanine. Only the CDR3 region is kept as DNA, spanning 45 bases read in frame from base 1. CDR1 and CDR2 (SGHAT, FQNNGV) derive from the germline V gene. This specimen's time point label, per the study, means: around 28 days on oral tofacitinib. The treatment or condition label, read with the paper, signifies: oral pan-JAK inhibitor, 5-10 mg twice daily. Lesional scalp punch biopsies and peripheral blood were obtained from alopecia areata patients. PBMCs were isolated by density centrifugation and stained for CD3, CD4 and CD8, and CD4+ and CD8+ T cells were sorted on a FACSAria. The method was the immunoSEQ multiplex PCR assay. For TCR sequencing, RNA was extracted from every sample and reverse transcribed into cDNA to serve as template. First-strand cDNA was synthesized using SuperScript III with a 2:1 mix of oligo-dT and random hexamers. A synthetic immune receptor repertoire was used to measure amplification bias, and any remaining bias was corrected computationally. The authors processed their data as follows. Raw reads were preprocessed for error removal, and CDR3 was defined according to IMGT conventions as running from the conserved cysteine to phenylalanine. Clonality was calculated as 1 minus Shannon entropy normalized by log2 of the number of productive unique TCRs. Whether each scalp clone was CD4 or CD8 was inferred by checking scalp TCRbeta sequences against the CD4 and CD8 repertoires from sorted blood. The immuneACCESS repertoire file appears here via TCRdb, limited to in-frame rearrangements. These files lack a portion of the clones; in checked studies, under half of the deficit traces to unresolved V genes, and the cause of the others is not known. D and trimming come from the DNA, and the V and J calls and clone size come from that table. This sample lists roughly 73,000 clones; approximately 30% were detected once. The ten largest make up about 15% of the sample.

This clone was detected only a few times. Its antigen specificity is not known. The sample holds no much larger clone one base away, and base qualities are not on file. The sample in question was CD8+ T cells sorted from blood, obtained at week 4, from a patient treated with tofacitinib. The clonotype comes from a human donor with alopecia areata. The V and J genes are TRBV11-2 and TRBJ2-5, and perhaps TRBD1 as D gene, on 5 matching bases. The DNA reads TGTGCCAGCAGCTTAGAGTGGGCAGCAGGGGAGACCCAGTACTTC. This gives the protein CASSLEWAAGETQYF.